A selection of T cell receptor beta chains follows, all from one sample in a study of cytomegalovirus exposure and HLA in healthy donors. This table comes from immunoSEQ multiplex PCR, and its TCRdb copy is limited to in-frame clones, with some not included. The table shows around 210,000 clones, with about three quarters occurring only once. Sequencing was done on a sample of PBMCs. These receptors all come from a boy between 5 and 17 years old in good health and CMV-seronegative. CDR3s include the opening cysteine and the closing phenylalanine or tryptophan. A D gene is named only where the DNA matches it firmly. Clone size is not always given. Where it is, it says once, few, many or a class for expanded clones.

>.|TRBV13|TRBJ2-2|TRBD1
CASSLNPRGQGARAANTGELFF
TGTGCCAGCAGCTTAAATCCAAGGGGACAGGGGGCGCGGGCCGCGAACACCGGGGAGCTGTTTTTT
>once|TRBV5-1|TRBJ1-2|TRBD1
CASSLAAGTAYGYTF
TGCGCCAGCAGCTTGGCTGCCGGGACAGCTTATGGCTACACCTTC
>.|TRBV2|TRBJ1-6|.
CASSVINSPLHF
TGTGCCAGCAGTGTAATCAATTCACCCCTCCACTTT
>few|TRBV9|TRBJ1-2|.
CASSVEEGRKGYTF
TGTGCCAGCAGCGTAGAAGAGGGCAGGAAAGGCTACACCTTC
>few|TRBV6-1|TRBJ1-1|.
CASSAGDTEAFF
TGTGCCAGCAGTGCGGGGGACACTGAAGCTTTCTTT
>.|TRBV27|TRBJ1-5|TRBD1
CASSPRTGGEPQHF
TGTGCCAGCAGTCCCCGGACAGGGGGTGAGCCCCAGCATTTT
>.|TRBV5-1|TRBJ1-2|.
CASSLGRRQANYGYTF
TGCGCCAGCAGCCTAGGGAGACGGCAAGCTAACTATGGCTACACCTTC
>.|TRBV6-4|TRBJ1-2|.
CASSTGSNYGYTF
TGTGCCAGCAGTACAGGGTCAAATTACGGCTACACCTTC
>.|TRBV15|TRBJ2-7|TRBD1
CATSQGTGYEQYF
TGTGCCACCAGCCAAGGGACAGGCTACGAGCAGTACTTC
>.|TRBV10-3|TRBJ2-5|.
CAISGDSRETQYF
TGTGCCATCAGTGGCGATAGCAGAGAGACCCAGTACTTC
>once|TRBV19|TRBJ2-7|.
CASRDTGSSYEQYF
TGTGCCAGCCGGGACACGGGGAGCTCCTACGAGCAGTACTTC
>.|TRBV29-1|TRBJ1-1|.
CSVVHNPTGAFF
TGCAGCGTTGTCCACAACCCAACCGGGGCTTTCTTT
>.|TRBV19|TRBJ2-1|.
CASSPQGGPSYNEQFF
TGTGCCAGTAGTCCACAGGGAGGGCCCTCCTACAATGAGCAGTTCTTC
>.|TRBV10-1|TRBJ2-5|TRBD1
CASSESPGGWETQYF
TGCGCCAGCAGTGAGTCTCCAGGGGGTTGGGAGACCCAGTACTTC
>.|TRBV6-1|TRBJ1-1|TRBD1
CASSTGGYTEAFF
TGTGCCAGCAGCACAGGGGGGTACACTGAAGCTTTCTTT
>.|TRBV14|TRBJ1-2|.
CASSHTGSYNYGYTF
TGTGCCAGCAGCCATACAGGGAGTTATAACTATGGCTACACCTTC
>.|TRBV4-1|TRBJ2-3|.
CASSQDMPGTSTDTQYF
TGCGCCAGCAGCCAAGATATGCCCGGGACAAGCACAGATACGCAGTATTTT
>.|TRBV5-4|TRBJ2-5|TRBD2
CASSSGLAGAETQYF
TGTGCCAGCAGCTCCGGACTAGCGGGAGCCGAGACCCAGTACTTC
>few|TRBV13|TRBJ2-7|TRBD1
CASGTGSHEQYF
TGTGCATCCGGGACAGGGTCCCACGAGCAGTACTTC
>.|TRBV29-1|TRBJ1-4|.
CSVRGVSNEKLFF
TGCAGCGTCCGGGGGGTTTCTAATGAAAAACTGTTTTTT
>once|TRBV6-5|TRBJ1-2|TRBD1
CASRPGQGGYGYTF
TGTGCCAGCAGGCCGGGACAGGGTGGATATGGCTACACCTTC
>.|TRBV19|TRBJ2-7|.
CASSIGRSGEQYF
TGTGCCAGTAGTATAGGGAGGTCTGGGGAGCAGTACTTC
>.|TRBV6-6|TRBJ1-2|TRBD1
CASSYLQTGNSYGYTF
TGTGCCAGCAGTTACTTGCAGACAGGGAATAGCTATGGCTACACCTTC
>.|TRBV30|TRBJ1-2|TRBD1
CAWGQKGARGYTF
TGTGCCTGGGGTCAGAAGGGGGCGCGGGGCTACACCTTC
>.|TRBV2|TRBJ1-3|TRBD1
CASSSDRDGNTIYF
TGTGCCAGCAGTAGTGACAGGGATGGAAACACCATATATTTT
>.|TRBV6-1|TRBJ1-4|TRBD1
CASSEDSTGGPEKLFF
TGTGCCAGCAGTGAGGATTCGACAGGGGGACCTGAAAAACTGTTTTTT
>.|TRBV19|TRBJ1-2|TRBD1
CASSIVENRGIGGYTF
TGTGCCAGTAGTATAGTAGAAAACAGGGGAATTGGTGGCTACACCTTC
>.|TRBV7-2|TRBJ2-5|TRBD2
CASTGLAGQETQYF
TGTGCCAGCACCGGACTAGCGGGTCAAGAGACCCAGTACTTC
>.|TRBV11-2|TRBJ2-7|TRBD1
CASSQLTGMGEQYF
TGTGCCAGCAGCCAACTGACAGGGATGGGCGAGCAGTACTTC
>.|TRBV13|TRBJ1-2|.
CASSWGGSNYGYTF
TGTGCCAGCAGCTGGGGAGGCTCTAACTATGGCTACACCTTC
>.|TRBV30|TRBJ1-1|TRBD1
CASDRGNTEAFF
TGTGCCTCGGACAGGGGTAACACTGAAGCTTTCTTT
>.|TRBV19|TRBJ2-1|.
CASSIVGLSTPFNEQFF
TGTGCTAGTAGTATAGTCGGTCTTTCAACTCCCTTCAATGAGCAGTTCTTC
>once|TRBV6-1|TRBJ1-2|.
CASSPGGGLKGGYTF
TGTGCCAGCAGTCCCGGGGGGGGCTTAAAGGGTGGCTACACCTTC
>.|TRBV7-8|TRBJ2-7|TRBD2
CASSPPGLAAEQYF
TGTGCCAGCAGTCCACCGGGACTAGCTGCCGAGCAGTACTTC
>.|TRBV11-2|TRBJ2-7|TRBD2
CASSFGTSVGEQYF
TGTGCCAGCAGCTTCGGGACTAGTGTCGGCGAGCAGTACTTC
>.|TRBV2|TRBJ1-6|TRBD1
CASSVRGNNSPLHF
TGTGCCAGCAGTGTCAGGGGGAACAATTCACCCCTCCACTTT
>.|TRBV14|TRBJ1-1|.
CASSQGGNTEAFF
TGTGCCAGCAGCCAGGGGGGAAACACTGAAGCTTTCTTT
>.|TRBV23-1|TRBJ1-1|TRBD1
CASSQLIPGQGNRAFF
TGCGCCAGCAGTCAATTAATTCCCGGACAGGGTAACAGAGCTTTCTTT
>.|TRBV5-1|TRBJ2-5|.
CASSLAPVQETQYF
TGCGCCAGCAGCTTGGCCCCAGTACAAGAGACCCAGTACTTC
>.|TRBV23-1|TRBJ2-5|TRBD2
CASSQSIGPAGGRFQETQYF
TGCGCCAGCAGTCAATCGATAGGTCCAGCGGGAGGGAGATTCCAAGAGACCCAGTACTTC